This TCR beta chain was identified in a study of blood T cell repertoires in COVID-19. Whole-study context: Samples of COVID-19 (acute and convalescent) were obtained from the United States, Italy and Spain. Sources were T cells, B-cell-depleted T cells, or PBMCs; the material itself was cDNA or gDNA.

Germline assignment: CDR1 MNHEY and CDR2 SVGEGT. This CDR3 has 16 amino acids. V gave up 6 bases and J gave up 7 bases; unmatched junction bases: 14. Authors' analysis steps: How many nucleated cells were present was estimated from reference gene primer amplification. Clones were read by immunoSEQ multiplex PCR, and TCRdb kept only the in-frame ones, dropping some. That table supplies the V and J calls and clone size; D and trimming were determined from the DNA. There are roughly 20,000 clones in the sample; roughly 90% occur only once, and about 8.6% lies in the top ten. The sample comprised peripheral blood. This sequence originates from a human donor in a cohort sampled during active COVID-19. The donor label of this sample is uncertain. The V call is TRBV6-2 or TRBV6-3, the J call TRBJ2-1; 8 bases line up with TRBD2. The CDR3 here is CASSPTTGRGSNEQFF. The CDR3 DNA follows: TGTGCCAGCAGCCCAACCACCGGGAGGGGTTCGAATGAGCAGTTCTTC.